These 13 T cell receptor beta chains originate from one sample sequenced in a study of tumor and adjacent non-tumor tissue in lung cancer (dated by TCRdb to the late 2010s). Bulk unsorted tissue served as the source for RNA extraction, and RNA quality was assessed using a NanoDrop ND-1000 and an Agilent 2100. Library preparation used multiplex PCR. Instrument used: Illumina HiSeq 2500. TCRbeta libraries were constructed through three rounds of nested PCR with primers (Table S4) according to protocols adapted from ARM-PCR. The raw public data were reprocessed by TCRdb itself: fastp quality trimming at Q25, MiXCR clonotype calling, in-frame beta chains only. Each CDR3 protein gets just one entry, which takes the most common genes and DNA from the rows behind it. A total of 200,000 to 250,000 distinct CDR3 sequences appear in this sample, 70% to 75% of them only once. Under 30% of the sample goes to the ten largest clones.

Source material: lung tumor tissue. All receptors derive from a man in his 60s with non-small cell lung cancer.

In regard to this clonotype: The junction does not match germline at one end; this may be a read error. The chain joins TRBV20-1 to TRBJ1-6; D might be TRBD1 (6 bases). The CDR3 length is 15 residues. Per germline, CDR1 DFQATT and CDR2 SNEGSKA (reference sequence). The CDR3, as DNA: TGCAGTACTAGACTCACACAGGGTGATAATTCACCCCTCCACTTT. Translating gives CSTRLTQGDNSPLHF.

As concerns this clonotype: The CDR3 does not end in the conserved phenylalanine or tryptophan, so this is likely a read error. The rearrangement links TRBV29-1 to TRBJ1-1; tentative D call: TRBD1 (6 bases). Germline loops: CDR1 SQVTM, CDR2 ANQGSEA. Trimming pared 5 bases from V and 4 bases from J, leaving 17 bases between. The CDR3 runs to 14 residues. The CDR3 sequence is CSVHPGGWRTEAFL. The CDR3 coding sequence is TGCAGCGTTCATCCCGGGGGCTGGCGCACTGAAGCTTTCCTT.

This chain connects TRBV20-1 to TRBJ2-7; unclear D gene. In germline, CDR1 is DFQATT, CDR2 SNEGSKA (reference sequence). This CDR3 comprises 14 residues. Trimming took off 2 bases at V and 4 bases at J, with 15 bases between the two ends. CDR3 coding DNA: TGCAGTGCTAGAAAAGGGCAAAAAACTTACGAGCAGTACTTC. Protein sequence: CSARKGQKTYEQYF.

In the case of this clonotype: A read error may produce the germline difference seen at one junction end. The V gene is TRBV4-3, the J gene TRBJ1-6; D remains ambiguous. Germline V gives CDR1 LGHNA, CDR2 YSLEER. The CDR3 length is 16 residues. This CDR3 is CANSQPQSSYNSPLHF. In DNA, the CDR3 is TGCGCCAACAGCCAACCACAGAGCTCCTATAATTCACCCCTCCACTTT.

Worth noting for this clonotype: Just one base apart from a much larger clone, this may be a read error. The chain is built from TRBV10-3 and TRBJ2-1, with D possibly TRBD2 on 6 matching bases. The CDR3 is 12 residues long. The V gene's germline CDR1 is ENHRY and CDR2 SYGVKD. CDR3 in amino acids: CASHGTSNDQFF. The CDR3 nucleotides read TGTGCCAGCCACGGGACTTCAAATGATCAGTTCTTC.

On this clonotype: At one boundary the junction diverges from the germline segment, which might be a read error. The rearrangement uses TRBV20-1 and TRBJ1-5; D is unclear. This CDR3 comprises 12 residues. Germline V gives CDR1 DFQATT, CDR2 SNEGSKA (reference sequence). CDR3: CSARRRDQRQHF. The CDR3 DNA is TGCAGTGCAAGACGTAGGGATCAGCGCCAGCATTTT.

This chain uses TRBV6-1 with TRBJ1-6, with a weak D call TRBD1 (5 bases). The CDR3 length is 13 residues. Germline-derived CDR1 and CDR2 are MNHNS and SASEGT. In DNA form, the CDR3 reads TGTGCAGGCAGTGGACTTCAGGGTTCACCCCTCCACTTT. This translates into CAGSGLQGSPLHF.

Concerning this clonotype: An end of the junction does not agree with germline; a read error may underlie this. CDR3 amino acids: CSSSISGTPNEALF. The CDR3, as DNA: TGTTCCAGTAGTATCTCCGGGACCCCAAATGAAGCTCTCTTT. V is TRBV19 and J is TRBJ1-1, with D possibly being TRBD1 (5 bases). Germline V lookup: CDR1 LNHDA, CDR2 SQIVND (reference sequence). The CDR3 spans 14 residues.

This clonotype was seen a single time. The chain recombines TRBV11-2 with TRBJ1-4, with unresolved D. Germline CDR1 and CDR2: SGHAT and FQNNGV. Trimming cost V 7 bases and J 0 bases, with 18 bases left between them. This CDR3 has 17 amino acids. CDR3 DNA: TGTGCCAGCAACCTACGTCAGACACCTACAACTAATGAAAAACTGTTTTTT. Protein sequence: CASNLRQTPTTNEKLFF.

This clonotype occurred once. A single base separates this from a much larger clone, so it may be a read error. CDR3 residues: CSIYGQAWGDTQYF. CDR3 DNA: TGCAGCATTTATGGACAGGCCTGGGGGGATACGCAGTATTTT. The chain uses TRBV29-1 and TRBJ2-3, with 7 positions matching TRBD1. V lost 8 bases, J lost 6 bases, and 14 bases stayed unmatched. Germline V gives CDR1 SQVTM, CDR2 ANQGSEA. CDR3 length: 14 amino acids.

To note about this clonotype: Compared with germline, one end of the junction differs, possibly owing to a read error. The CDR3 sequence: CVRSLGDGSSFNSPLHF. For the CDR3, the DNA is TGCGTCAGAAGCTTGGGGGACGGTAGCTCCTTTAATTCACCCCTCCACTTT. This chain connects TRBV5-1 to TRBJ1-6; possibly TRBD1 for D (5 bases). CDR3 length: 17 residues. CDR1 SGHRS and CDR2 YFSETQ come from the germline V gene. Drawing the rest from reference TRBV5-1 and TRBJ1-6, the complete variable domain is KAGVTQTPRYLIKTRGQQVTLSCSPISGHRSVSWYQQTPGQGLQFLFEYFSETQRNKGNFPGRFSGRQFSNSRSEMNVSTLELGDSALYLCVRSLGDGSSFNSPLHFGNGTRLTVT.

This clonotype was recorded once. Being one base from a much bigger clone, this may be a read error. V gene TRBV20-1 combines with J gene TRBJ1-1; D is perhaps TRBD1 (5 bases). The CDR3 contains 10 residues. Germline lookup yields CDR1 DFQATT and CDR2 SNEGSKA (reference sequence). The DNA of the CDR3 is TGCAGTGCCCTAGGAGGGGAAGTTTTCTTT. Protein product: CSALGGEVFF.

Concerning this clonotype: A junction boundary mismatches the germline segment, possibly from a read error. The chain couples TRBV29-1 to TRBJ1-5; D is possibly TRBD1 (5 bases). The CDR3 is made up of 15 amino acids. CDR1 and CDR2 from the germline V gene are SQVTM and ANQGSEA. CDR3 in amino acids: CSVKTYGGGDQPQRF. The CDR3 nucleotides read TGCAGCGTAAAGACGTACGGGGGGGGTGATCAGCCCCAGCGTTTT. Combining the CDR3 with reference TRBV29-1 and TRBJ1-5 gives the whole variable domain SAVISQKPSRDICQRGTSLTIQCQVDSQVTMMFWYRQQPGQSLTLIATANQGSEATYESGFVIDKFPISRPNLTFSTLTVSNMSPEDSSIYLCSVKTYGGGDQPQRFGDGTRLSIL.